What follows are 14 T cell receptor beta chains derived from one specimen sequenced in a study of sequential checkpoint blockade in melanoma. The treatment: randomized to nivolumab then ipilimumab (arm A) or the reverse (arm B). Libraries were prepared by immunoSEQ multiplex PCR; TCRdb keeps only in-frame clonotypes and omits some of them. Of tens of thousands of clones in the sample, 82% are singletons; the top ten hold around 19%. The material sequenced was CD8+ T cells sorted from blood (inferred from file names), taken from a patient given nivolumab and ipilimumab in sequence. These receptors originate from a human donor with melanoma.

This clone came up once. V is TRBV14 and J is TRBJ2-2; D perhaps matches TRBD2 (5 bases). The CDR3 spans 19 residues. Germline V gene data show CDR1 as SGHDN and CDR2 as FVKESK. Trimming stripped 3 bases from V and 7 bases from J, with 27 bases between. CDR3 residues: CASSHYSVPAAGSGGELFF. The CDR3 DNA reads TGTGCCAGCAGCCATTATAGCGTCCCCGCGGCCGGAAGTGGCGGGGAGCTGTTTTTT.

The CDR3 bases are TGTGCCAGCAGCCCGGGGGGGAGTAGCAATCAGCCCCAGCATTTT. Residues: CASSPGGSSNQPQHF. This chain connects TRBV28 to TRBJ1-5, with a possible D match to TRBD1 (5 bases). Per germline, CDR1 MDHEN and CDR2 SYDVKM. Between the trimmed V and J ends, which lost 6 bases and 0 bases, there was a span of 12 bases. The CDR3 sequence is 15 residues long.

This chain links TRBV28 with TRBJ1-3; D call uncertain. V was shortened by 3 bases and J by 0 bases, with 6 bases between the two germline ends. CDR1 is MDHEN, CDR2 SYDVKM, per germline. This CDR3 comprises 14 residues. The CDR3 coding sequence is TGTGCCAGCAGTTTGGGCCACTCTGGAAACACCATATATTTT. Translating gives CASSLGHSGNTIYF.

The J gene is TRBJ2-5, the V gene TRBV28; possibly TRBD1 for D (8 bases). Germline V CDR1 and CDR2: MDHEN, SYDVKM. V was pared by 5 bases and J by 4 bases, with 20 bases between. The CDR3 is 16 residues long. The CDR3 coding sequence is TGTGCCAGCAGTCACGACAGGGGAGGGCGGCGAGAGACCCAGTACTTC. It yields the protein CASSHDRGGRRETQYF.

The V and J genes are TRBV19 and TRBJ2-3; D is perhaps TRBD1 (5 bases). The CDR3 covers 16 residues. The germline V gene encodes CDR1 LNHDA and CDR2 SQIVND (reference sequence). The V end was cut by 0 bases, the J end by 6 bases, with 16 bases between. CDR3 DNA sequence: TGTGCCAGTAGTATAGATCTCGTCAGGGCTTCGGATACGCAGTATTTT. It yields the protein CASSIDLVRASDTQYF.

The CDR3 coding sequence is TGTGCCTGTGACAAAGGGAGCGGCTACACCTTC. This encodes CACDKGSGYTF. The V and J genes are TRBV30 and TRBJ1-2; no clear D gene. The CDR3 length is 11 residues. V shed 6 bases and J shed 8 bases, with 13 bases lying between them. CDR1 and CDR2 from the germline V gene are GTSNPN and SVGIG (reference sequence).

The genes are TRBV7-8 and TRBJ2-1; 9 nucleotides line up with TRBD1. CDR3 length equals 15 residues. Germline V gene sequence: CDR1 SGHVS, CDR2 FQNEAQ. V trimming: 5 bases; J trimming: 7 bases; junction bases outside the gene matches: 9. The CDR3 spells CASSPGQGIRNEQFF. The CDR3 region has the DNA TGTGCCAGCAGCCCGGGACAGGGAATTCGGAATGAGCAGTTCTTC.

In this sample, this clone turned up once. CDR3 region: CASSLPDRGYNEQFF. The CDR3 coding sequence is TGTGCCAGCAGCCTACCCGACCGGGGCTACAATGAGCAGTTCTTC. The chain couples TRBV7-9 to TRBJ2-1; a possible D gene is TRBD2 (5 bases). Germline CDR1 reads SEHNR; CDR2 reads FQNEAQ (reference sequence). Trimming removed 5 bases at V and 3 bases at J, with 14 bases between. The CDR3 spans 15 residues.

This chain uses TRBV7-2 with TRBJ2-2, with a tentative D call TRBD2 (6 bases). The CDR3 consists of 15 residues. Between the trimmed V and J ends, which lost 6 bases and 6 bases, there was a span of 17 bases. Germline CDR1 and CDR2: SGHTA and FQGNSA. The CDR3 nucleotides are TGTGCCAGCAGGGAGGGACCCCGAGAGGCCGGGGAGCTGTTTTTT. Translated: CASREGPREAGELFF.

The rearrangement uses TRBV7-6 and TRBJ2-1; D is unresolved. Deletions cut 0 bases from V and 9 bases from J, with 3 bases between. The CDR3 has 11 amino acids. The germline CDR1 and CDR2 sequences are SGHVS and FNYEAQ. The CDR3 DNA reads TGTGCCAGCAGCTTAGCGGCTGAGCAGTTCTTC. Protein product: CASSLAAEQFF.

This sequence joins TRBV7-9 and TRBJ2-3; tentatively, D is TRBD2 (6 bases). Germline V gene lookup returns CDR1 SEHNR and CDR2 FQNEAQ (reference sequence). CDR3 size: 12 residues. V was cut by 11 bases and J by 3 bases, with 12 bases left in between. The CDR3: CADGGSTDTQYF. CDR3 in DNA: TGTGCCGATGGGGGGAGTACAGATACGCAGTATTTT.

The rearrangement uses TRBV11-2 and TRBJ1-2; possibly TRBD1 for D (6 bases). The CDR3 sequence is 15 residues long. Trimming cost V 1 base and J 2 bases, with 11 bases left between them. CDR1 is SGHAT and CDR2 is FQNNGV in the germline V gene. CDR3 amino acids: CASSLAGGRNYGYTF. CDR3 DNA: TGTGCCAGCAGCTTAGCGGGGGGGCGGAACTATGGCTACACCTTC.

The CDR3 DNA is TGTGCCAGCGCAACCTCGAAGGGGAATGAGCAGTTCTTC. This translates into CASATSKGNEQFF. The V gene is TRBV27, the J gene TRBJ2-1; D possibly corresponds to TRBD1 (5 bases). Germline V lookup: CDR1 MNHEY, CDR2 SMNVEV (reference sequence). This CDR3 is built from 13 residues. The V and J ends lost 8 bases and 7 bases respectively, with 15 bases between them.

This rearrangement joins TRBV5-1 to TRBJ2-5; 9 nucleotides align to TRBD2. The end of the DNA is better explained by TRBJ2-7, so the J call may be wrong. From germline, CDR1 is SGHRS and CDR2 YFSETQ. The CDR3 loop spans 13 amino acids. As DNA, the CDR3 is TGCGCCAGCAGCTTGGGCGGGAGGGGCGAGCAGTACTTC. Amino acid sequence: CASSLGGRGEQYF.